This TCR beta chain was found in a study of graft-versus-host responses after intestinal transplantation. Study outcomes and limitations: GvH clonotypes were identified within recipient marrow, with a subset emerging first in ileum or blood. The highest levels of circulating GvH clones went along with early declines in HvG clones after transplant.

Trimming removed 4 bases from V and 0 bases from J, with 25 bases in between. This CDR3 is built from 19 residues. CDR1 is KGHSH, CDR2 LQKENI, per germline. Profiling relied on immunoSEQ multiplex PCR, and the TCRdb table lists in-frame clones only, not all of them. The table has 90,000 to 150,000 clones, 95% seen once; the top ten hold 3.3%. Worth noting for this clone: Antigen unknown.

The chain recombines TRBV18 with TRBJ2-7; the D gene is possibly TRBD1 (6 bases). The sequence came from a human donor who received an intestinal transplant. The material was unstimulated CD8+ T cells sorted from spleen or lymph node cells, obtained before intestinal transplant. DNA of the CDR3: TGTGCCAGCTCACTAACGCCCGGACAGCGGACGATAAGCTCCTACGAGCAGTACTTC. Translation gives CASSLTPGQRTISSYEQYF.